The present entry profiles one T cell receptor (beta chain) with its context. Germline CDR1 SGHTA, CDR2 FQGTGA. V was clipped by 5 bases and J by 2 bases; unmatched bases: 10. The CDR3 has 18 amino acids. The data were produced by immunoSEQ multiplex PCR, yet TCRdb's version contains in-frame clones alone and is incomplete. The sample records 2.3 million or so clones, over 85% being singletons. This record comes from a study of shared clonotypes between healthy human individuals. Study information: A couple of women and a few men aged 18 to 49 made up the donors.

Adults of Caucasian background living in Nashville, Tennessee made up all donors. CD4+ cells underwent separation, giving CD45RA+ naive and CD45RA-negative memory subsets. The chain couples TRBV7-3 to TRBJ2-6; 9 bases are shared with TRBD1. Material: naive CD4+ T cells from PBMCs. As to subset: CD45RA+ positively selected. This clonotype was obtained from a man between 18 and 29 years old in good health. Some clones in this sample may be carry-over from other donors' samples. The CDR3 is CASSQTDRGGTGANVLTF. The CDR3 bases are TGTGCCAGCAGCCAAACGGACAGGGGAGGCACTGGGGCCAACGTCCTGACTTTC. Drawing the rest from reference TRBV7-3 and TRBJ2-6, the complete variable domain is GAGVSQTPSNKVTEKGKYVELRCDPISGHTALYWYRQSLGQGPEFLIYFQGTGAADDSGLPNDRFFAVRPEGSVSTLKIQRTERGDSAVYLCASSQTDRGGTGANVLTFGAGSRLTVL.